These T cell receptor beta chains were read from a single sample in a study of spatial heterogeneity in lung cancer. MiXCR, run by TCRdb on the 5' RACE reads, gives a single entry per CDR3 protein. This sample yields 1,800 or so distinct CDR3 sequences, of which 23% are seen a single time; more than 11% belongs to the top ten. The starting material was normal lung tissue next to the tumor, obtained at surgery. The receptors derive from a male donor with early-stage non-small cell lung cancer. The CDR3 runs from the conserved cysteine through the conserved F or W. D genes are given only for firm matches. The size entry is marked missing in some rows and otherwise reads once, few, many or a size class.

clone size	V gene	J gene	D gene	CDR3 DNA	CDR3 protein
medium-sized	TRBV29-1	TRBJ1-5	-	TGCAGCGTTGGATTTACAGCAAATAGCAATCAGCCCCAGCATTTT	CSVGFTANSNQPQHF
medium-sized	TRBV6-5	TRBJ2-5	-	TGTGCCAGCGCCCGGGGGCCCCAAGAGACCCAGTACTTC	CASARGPQETQYF
-	TRBV7-3	TRBJ2-6	-	TGTGCCAGCAGCTTAATGTCCCCGCGGTCTGGGGCCAACGTCCTGACTTTC	CASSLMSPRSGANVLTF
-	TRBV10-3	TRBJ2-1	-	TGTGCCATCAGTGAGTCGGGGGCCCCCAGGTACAATGAGCAGTTCTTC	CAISESGAPRYNEQFF
many	TRBV18	TRBJ2-1	TRBD2	TGTGCCAGCTCACCCCAATCCAGCGGGGGGAATGAGCAGTTCTTC	CASSPQSSGGNEQFF
few	TRBV5-4	TRBJ2-2	TRBD1	TGTGCCAGCAGCGCGGGACAGGACACCGGGGAGCTGTTTTTT	CASSAGQDTGELFF
-	TRBV2	TRBJ1-5	-	TGTGCCAGCAGTGAAACGCGTCAGCCCCAGCATTTT	CASSETRQPQHF
few	TRBV5-4	TRBJ2-3	-	TGTGCCAGCAGCTTGCTAGGCGGGGTGAGGACAGATACGCAGTATTTT	CASSLLGGVRTDTQYF
many	TRBV9	TRBJ2-7	-	TGTGCCAGCAGCGCCGACGGGAGCTCCTACGAGCAGTACTTC	CASSADGSSYEQYF
medium-sized	TRBV5-6	TRBJ2-4	-	TGTGCCAGCAGCTTGGCTTGGAGGGACGAAAACATTCAGTACTTC	CASSLAWRDENIQYF
large	TRBV6-2/TRBV6-3	TRBJ2-5	-	TGTGCCAGCGCCCGGGACGCCGGCAAGGAGACCCAGTACTTC	CASARDAGKETQYF
medium-sized	TRBV7-2	TRBJ1-1	-	TGTGCCAGCAGCTTCCATGATGAAGCTTTCTTT	CASSFHDEAFF
many	TRBV9	TRBJ1-2	-	TGTGCCAGCAGCCCTGGGGGGGCGACGCAATTTGGCTACACCTTC	CASSPGGATQFGYTF
medium-sized	TRBV6-2/TRBV6-3	TRBJ1-1	-	TGTGCCAGCAGTTACCTTCCGACCAGTGAAGCTTTCTTT	CASSYLPTSEAFF
many	TRBV4-3	TRBJ2-2	-	TGCGCCAGCAGCCCCGGTTTGGGGGCCAACACCGGGGAGCTGTTTTTT	CASSPGLGANTGELFF
-	TRBV12-3/TRBV12-4	TRBJ2-7	-	TGTGCCAGCGGCCGGGTCGGCACCGAGCAGTACTTC	CASGRVGTEQYF
-	TRBV29-1	TRBJ2-2	-	TGCAGCGTTGTTCCTAGCGAAAACACCGGGGAGCTGTTTTTT	CSVVPSENTGELFF
large	TRBV6-1	TRBJ1-1	-	TGTGCCAGCAGTGTCCTGAACACTGAAGCTTTCTTT	CASSVLNTEAFF
many	TRBV15	TRBJ2-1	-	TGTGCCAAAACCGATAGCTCCTACAATGAGCAGTTCTTC	CAKTDSSYNEQFF
medium-sized	TRBV28	TRBJ1-1	TRBD1	TGTGCCAGCACACTCCTACCGGGACAGGGAAGGATAACTGAAGCTTTCTTT	CASTLLPGQGRITEAFF
large	TRBV7-9	TRBJ2-5	-	TGTGCCAGCAGCGCGATGGGGGACTACCAAGAGACCCAGTACTTC	CASSAMGDYQETQYF
-	TRBV18	TRBJ2-5	TRBD2	TGTGCCAGCTCAGGGACTAGCGGAAACCAAGAGACCCAGTACTTC	CASSGTSGNQETQYF
medium-sized	TRBV12-3/TRBV12-4	TRBJ1-1	-	TGTGCCAGCAGTTTAGTGGAATCGGCTGAAGCTTTCTTT	CASSLVESAEAFF
medium-sized	TRBV2	TRBJ1-1	TRBD1	TGTGCCAGCAGGCTGACAGGGATGAACACTGAAGCTTTCTTT	CASRLTGMNTEAFF
medium-sized	TRBV20-1	TRBJ2-5	-	TGCAGTGCTAGCGACAGAGAGACCCAGTACTTC	CSASDRETQYF
-	TRBV12-3/TRBV12-4	TRBJ1-1	-	TGTGCCAGCAGCGCTCAAGATCCGGGACGTCTTTTTATGAACACTGAAGCTTTCTTT	CASSAQDPGRLFMNTEAFF
medium-sized	TRBV7-9	TRBJ1-1	TRBD1	TGTGCCAGCGGACACAGGGGCCACACTGAAGCTTTCTTT	CASGHRGHTEAFF
few	TRBV6-5	TRBJ2-1	-	TGTGCCAGCACCCCGCTAGGTTGGAGTTCCTACAATGAGCAGTTCTTC	CASTPLGWSSYNEQFF
large	TRBV13	TRBJ2-2	-	TGTGCCAGCAGCAAGGACAGCAGCCATCCCGGGGAGCTGTTTTTT	CASSKDSSHPGELFF
medium-sized	TRBV29-1	TRBJ1-2	-	TGCAGCGTTTGGACAGACGATAACTATGGCTACACCTTC	CSVWTDDNYGYTF
-	TRBV7-6	TRBJ2-1	TRBD1	TGTGCCAGCAGCAGACAGGGGGCTGACTACAATGAGCAGTTCTTC	CASSRQGADYNEQFF
many	TRBV20-1	TRBJ2-2	TRBD2	TGCAGTGCTAGAGATCTAGCTAGCGGATACACCGGGGAGCTGTTTTTT	CSARDLASGYTGELFF
medium-sized	TRBV27	TRBJ2-3	TRBD2	TGTGCCAGCACTAATTTAGCTAGCGGGGGTTGGGTGGATACGCAGTATTTT	CASTNLASGGWVDTQYF
many	TRBV20-1	TRBJ1-1	-	TGCAGTGCCATCTCGACCAGGCAGGGTGGCACTGAAGCTTTCTTT	CSAISTRQGGTEAFF
many	TRBV7-8	TRBJ2-5	TRBD1	TGTGCCAGCAGCCGACAGGGGGCATTTCAAGAGACCCAGTACTTC	CASSRQGAFQETQYF
many	TRBV6-1	TRBJ1-1	-	TGTGCCAGCAGTGAAACGGGACGGAGTGAAGCTTTCTTT	CASSETGRSEAFF
medium-sized	TRBV25-1	TRBJ2-2	-	TGTGCCAGCAGTGACACGAGAACTAACACCGGGGAGCTGTTTTTT	CASSDTRTNTGELFF
many	TRBV12-3/TRBV12-4	TRBJ2-2	TRBD1	TGTGCCAGCAGTCTGGGACAGGGAAACACCGGGGAGCTGTTTTTT	CASSLGQGNTGELFF
large	TRBV6-5	TRBJ1-1	TRBD1	TGTGCCAGCAGTTCCTACACAGGGGGAGACACTGAAGCTTTCTTT	CASSSYTGGDTEAFF
large	TRBV6-2/TRBV6-3	TRBJ2-3	-	TGTGCCAGCAGCCCCCCGGGAGATACGCAGTATTTT	CASSPPGDTQYF
large	TRBV6-5	TRBJ2-2	-	TGTGCCAGCAGCCAGGACGGCCAGAACACCGGGGAGCTGTTTTTT	CASSQDGQNTGELFF
large	TRBV7-2	TRBJ1-5	-	TGTGCCAGCAGCTCGCGATATCAGCCCCAGCATTTT	CASSSRYQPQHF
medium-sized	TRBV20-1	TRBJ1-6	-	TGCAGTGCTAGAGGGTTAGGAATGGCGAATTCACCCCTCCACTTT	CSARGLGMANSPLHF
once	TRBV11-3	TRBJ1-4	TRBD1	TGTGCCAGCACCATTATGGGACAGGGGGCCGAAAAACTGTTTTTT	CASTIMGQGAEKLFF
medium-sized	TRBV4-2	TRBJ1-2	-	TGTGCCAGCAGCCAAGATGGGGCAGGGGAAGAGTATGGCTACACCTTC	CASSQDGAGEEYGYTF
large	TRBV7-9	TRBJ2-2	TRBD2	TGTGCCAGCTCGGGGGGGAGCACCGGGGAGCTGTTTTTT	CASSGGSTGELFF
medium-sized	TRBV2	TRBJ1-2	-	TGTGCCAGCGAGGGGGGAGGGGGATCTAACTATGGCTACACCTTC	CASEGGGGSNYGYTF
-	TRBV7-6	TRBJ1-1	TRBD1	TGTGCCAGCAGCTTAGATGGGGACAGGGGTGAAGCTTTCTTT	CASSLDGDRGEAFF
medium-sized	TRBV7-9	TRBJ2-5	-	TGTGCCAGCAGCCCAAGCGCCATACAAGAGACCCAGTACTTC	CASSPSAIQETQYF
-	TRBV9	TRBJ2-2	TRBD2	TGTGCCAGCAGCGCCCCGCCCCTAGCCCTAGCGGGGGGAACCGGGGAGCTGTTTTTT	CASSAPPLALAGGTGELFF
medium-sized	TRBV6-2/TRBV6-3	TRBJ2-1	-	TGTGCCAGCAGTTACTCGCAGCGGCTAAATGAGCAGTTCTTC	CASSYSQRLNEQFF
many	TRBV7-2	TRBJ2-3	-	TGTGCCAGCAGCTTAGTACGGGGCAGCACAGATACGCAGTATTTT	CASSLVRGSTDTQYF
-	TRBV5-1	TRBJ2-7	-	TGCGCCAGTACCCGGGACTCCTACGAGCAGTACTTC	CASTRDSYEQYF
medium-sized	TRBV20-1	TRBJ1-5	-	TGCAGTGCTAGATCCGGGACGCGCAATCAGCCCCAGCATTTT	CSARSGTRNQPQHF
medium-sized	TRBV11-1	TRBJ2-1	TRBD2	TGTGCCAGCAGCTCACCAGGGAGGGAACAGTTCTTC	CASSSPGREQFF